This T cell receptor beta chain was found in a study of Ad26.COV2.S vaccination and SARS-CoV-2 variants. TCRdb's copy holds only in-frame clones and misses some; the assay was immunoSEQ multiplex PCR. The sample contains roughly 500,000 clones, around nine tenths of which appear only once. A note on this clone: Its antigen is unknown.

CDR3 length: 13 amino acids. The V segment lost 3 bases and the J segment 13 bases; nucleotides outside the gene matches: 10. From germline, CDR1 is GTSNPN and CDR2 SVGIG (reference sequence). Study findings and constraints: Reportedly, after vaccination the spike-specific CD8+ and CD4+ T cell responses displayed substantial breadth.

Treatment denoted: approximately 18 received Ad26.COV2.S at low or high dose, single or two shots; several received placebo; per-sample allocation not given. On day 63 after the first injection, vaccine and placebo recipients gave samples. V usage is TRBV30 and J usage is TRBJ1-2; 11 nucleotides align to TRBD1. The sequenced sample was peripheral blood, obtained in a trial of Ad26.COV2.S vaccine versus placebo. The clonotype comes from a person aged 18-65 years who received the Ad26.COV2.S COVID-19 vaccine or a placebo. CDR3 nucleotides: TGTGCCTGGAGCCACGGGACAGGGGGTTTTTCCACCTTC. It translates to CAWSHGTGGFSTF.